A selection of T cell receptor beta chains follows, all from one sample in a study of blood T cells in healthy people across ages. Using its own MiXCR run on the 5' RACE reads, TCRdb lists one record per CDR3 protein. The sample includes approximately 850,000 distinct CDR3 sequences, roughly 50% of them seen just once. Sequenced: blood. Receptors were obtained from a man aged 25 to 40 in good health. Each CDR3 is given with its conserved first and last residue. D genes are given only for firm matches. The size entry is marked missing in some rows and otherwise reads once, few, many or a size class.

v_call	d_call	j_call	clone_size	cdr3_length	cdr3_nt	cdr3_aa
TRBV18	.	TRBJ1-5	few	15	TGTGCCAGCTCACCGGGCCGGGTAGGGAATCAGCCCCAGCATTTT	CASSPGRVGNQPQHF
TRBV7-9	TRBD1	TRBJ2-5	once	15	TGTGCCAGCAGCTTTACCGGTACAGGGGTAGAGACCCAGTACTTC	CASSFTGTGVETQYF
TRBV3-1	TRBD1	TRBJ1-6	few	13	TGTGCCAGCTCGGGACAGGGAAGTTCACCCCTCCACTTT	CASSGQGSSPLHF
TRBV4-2	TRBD1	TRBJ2-1	few	14	TGTGCCAGCAGCCAAGCCAGGGGGATAGATGAGCAGTTCTTC	CASSQARGIDEQFF
TRBV20-1	.	TRBJ2-7	.	13	TGCAGTGCTAGTTGGGTAGGGCACAACGAGCAGTACTTC	CSASWVGHNEQYF
TRBV24-1	TRBD2	TRBJ2-2	.	19	TGTGCCACCATGGCCCCAACTAGCGGGAGAGTAGGGGACACCGGGGAGCTGTTTTTT	CATMAPTSGRVGDTGELFF
TRBV10-3	.	TRBJ2-7	.	14	TGTGCCATCAGTGATGTTAGCGGCTCCTACGAGCAGTACTTC	CAISDVSGSYEQYF
TRBV14	.	TRBJ2-1	.	15	TGTGCCAGCAGCCACCTTTTAGCGGCGCTCAATGAGCAGTTCTTC	CASSHLLAALNEQFF
TRBV5-1	TRBD1	TRBJ2-7	.	16	TGCGCCAGCAGCTTGAGGGGGCAGGGAAGCTCCTACGAGCAGTACTTC	CASSLRGQGSSYEQYF
TRBV12-3/TRBV12-4	TRBD1	TRBJ2-2	.	13	TGTGCCAGCAGGAGACAGGGCACCGGGGAGTTGTTTTTT	CASRRQGTGELFF
TRBV9	.	TRBJ2-5	few	14	TGTGCCAGCAGCGTAGACGTGGAGCAAGAGACCCAGTACTTC	CASSVDVEQETQYF
TRBV7-2	.	TRBJ2-2	.	12	TGTGCCAGCAGCCAAGGGGGATGGGAGCTGTTTTTT	CASSQGGWELFF
TRBV7-9	.	TRBJ1-2	.	16	TGTGCCAGCAGCTCCCAATGGGGGAGAGAACGCTATGGCTACACCTTC	CASSSQWGRERYGYTF
TRBV11-1	.	TRBJ2-7	.	14	TGTGCCAGCAGCGTGGGACGGAGCTCCTACGAGCAGTACTTC	CASSVGRSSYEQYF
TRBV20-1	.	TRBJ1-6	few	15	TGCAGTGCTAGGGAGGGGGTCTCCTATAATTCACCCCTCCACTTT	CSAREGVSYNSPLHF
TRBV28	TRBD2	TRBJ2-1	.	15	TGTGCCAGCAGCCCGCGAGCCCTAACTAGCGATGAGCAGTTCTTC	CASSPRALTSDEQFF
TRBV27	.	TRBJ1-2	.	15	TGTGCCAGCAGTTCCCCAACTGGAGGACGCTATGGCTACACCTTC	CASSSPTGGRYGYTF
TRBV7-9	TRBD2	TRBJ2-4	.	17	TGTGCCAGCAGCGGACTAGCGGGACTGGCAGCCAAAAACATTCAGTACTTC	CASSGLAGLAAKNIQYF
TRBV20-1	.	TRBJ2-1	once	17	TGCAGTGCTAGAGAGAGCAGGGGACGAGCCTTGTACAATGAGCAGTTCTTC	CSARESRGRALYNEQFF
TRBV5-1	.	TRBJ1-2	.	13	TGCGCCAGCAGCTTCACAGGGAACAATGGCTACACCTTC	CASSFTGNNGYTF